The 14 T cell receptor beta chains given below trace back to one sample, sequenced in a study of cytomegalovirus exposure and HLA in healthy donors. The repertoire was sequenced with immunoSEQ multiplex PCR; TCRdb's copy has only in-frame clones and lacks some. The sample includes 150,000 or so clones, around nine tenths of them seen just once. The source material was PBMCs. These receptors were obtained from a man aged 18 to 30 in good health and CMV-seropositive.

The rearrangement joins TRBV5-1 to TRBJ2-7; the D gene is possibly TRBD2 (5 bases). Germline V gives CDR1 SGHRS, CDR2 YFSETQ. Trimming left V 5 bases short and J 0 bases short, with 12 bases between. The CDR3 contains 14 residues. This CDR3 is CASSLSGFSYEQYF. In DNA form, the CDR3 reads TGCGCCAGCAGTTTAAGCGGTTTCTCCTACGAGCAGTACTTC.

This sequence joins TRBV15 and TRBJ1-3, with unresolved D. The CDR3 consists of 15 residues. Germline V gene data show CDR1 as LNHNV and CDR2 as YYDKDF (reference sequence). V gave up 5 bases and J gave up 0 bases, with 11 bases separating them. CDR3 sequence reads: CATSSTHDSGNTIYF. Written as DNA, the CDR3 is TGTGCCACCAGCTCCACTCACGACTCTGGAAACACCATATATTTT.

CDR3 residues: CARGLYNEQFF. CDR3 DNA: TGTGCCAGGGGGCTATACAATGAGCAGTTCTTC. The rearrangement joins TRBV6-1 to TRBJ2-1; tentative D call: TRBD1 (5 bases). Trimming left V 9 bases short and J 4 bases short, with 7 bases between. Germline CDR1 reads MNHNS; CDR2 reads SASEGT. CDR3 length equals 11 residues.

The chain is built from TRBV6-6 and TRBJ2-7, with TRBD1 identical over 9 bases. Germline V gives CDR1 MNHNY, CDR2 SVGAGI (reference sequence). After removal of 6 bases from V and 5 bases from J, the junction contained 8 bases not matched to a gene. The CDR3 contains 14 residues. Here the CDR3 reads CASSWDRASHEQYF. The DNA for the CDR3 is TGTGCCAGCAGCTGGGACAGGGCATCCCACGAGCAGTACTTC.

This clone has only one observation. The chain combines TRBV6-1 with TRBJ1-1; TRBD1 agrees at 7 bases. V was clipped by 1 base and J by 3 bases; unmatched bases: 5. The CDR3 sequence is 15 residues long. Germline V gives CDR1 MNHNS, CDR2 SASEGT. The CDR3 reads CASSEDRGRDTEAFF. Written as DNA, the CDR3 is TGTGCCAGCAGTGAAGACAGGGGTCGTGACACTGAAGCTTTCTTT.

CDR3 sequence reads: CASSLGRSGTTNSYEQYF. The CDR3 DNA is TGTGCCAGCAGCTTAGGACGAAGCGGGACAACGAACTCCTACGAGCAGTACTTC. The genes are TRBV11-3 and TRBJ2-7; D may be TRBD2 (7 bases). V lost 1 base, J lost 0 bases, and 19 bases lay in between. CDR3 length: 18 amino acids. The V gene's germline CDR1 is SGHNT and CDR2 YENEEA.

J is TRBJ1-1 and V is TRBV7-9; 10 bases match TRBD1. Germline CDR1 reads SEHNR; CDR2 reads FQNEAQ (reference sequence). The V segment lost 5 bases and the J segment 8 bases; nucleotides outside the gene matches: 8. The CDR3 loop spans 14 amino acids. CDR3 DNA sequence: TGTGCCAGCAGCGAAGGGACAGGGGCCACCGAAGCTTTCTTT. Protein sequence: CASSEGTGATEAFF.

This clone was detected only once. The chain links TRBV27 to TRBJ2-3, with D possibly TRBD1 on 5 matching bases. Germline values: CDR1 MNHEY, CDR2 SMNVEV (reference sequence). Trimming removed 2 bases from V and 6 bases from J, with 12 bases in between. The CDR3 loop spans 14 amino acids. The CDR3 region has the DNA TGTGCCAGCAGTTTAGGGCAGGGATGGGATACGCAGTATTTT. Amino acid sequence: CASSLGQGWDTQYF.

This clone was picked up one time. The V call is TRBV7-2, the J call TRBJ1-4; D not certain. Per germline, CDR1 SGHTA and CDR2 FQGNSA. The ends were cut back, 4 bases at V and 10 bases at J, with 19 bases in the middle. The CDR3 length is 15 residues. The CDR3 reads CASSSKEGTFGKLFF. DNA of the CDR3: TGTGCCAGCAGCTCAAAGGAGGGCACATTTGGAAAACTGTTTTTT.

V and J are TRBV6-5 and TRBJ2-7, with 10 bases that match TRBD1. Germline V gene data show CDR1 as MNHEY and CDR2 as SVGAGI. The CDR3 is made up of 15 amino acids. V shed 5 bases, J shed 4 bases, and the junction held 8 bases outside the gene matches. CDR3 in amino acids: CASSPNGQGVYEQYF. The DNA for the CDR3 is TGTGCCAGCAGTCCGAACGGACAGGGGGTTTACGAGCAGTACTTC.

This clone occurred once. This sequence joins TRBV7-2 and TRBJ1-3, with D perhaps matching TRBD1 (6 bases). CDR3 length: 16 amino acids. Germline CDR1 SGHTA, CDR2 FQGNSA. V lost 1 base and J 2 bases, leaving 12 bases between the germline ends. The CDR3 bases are TGTGCCAGCAGCTTAGGGCTGGGACAACCTGGAAACACCATATATTTT. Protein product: CASSLGLGQPGNTIYF.

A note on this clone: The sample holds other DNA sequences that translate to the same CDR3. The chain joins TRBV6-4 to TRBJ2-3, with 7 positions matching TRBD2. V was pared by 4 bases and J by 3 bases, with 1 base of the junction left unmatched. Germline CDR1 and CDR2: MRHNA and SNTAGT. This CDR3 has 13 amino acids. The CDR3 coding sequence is TGTGCCAGCAGTGCTAGCGGTACAGATACGCAGTATTTT. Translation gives CASSASGTDTQYF.

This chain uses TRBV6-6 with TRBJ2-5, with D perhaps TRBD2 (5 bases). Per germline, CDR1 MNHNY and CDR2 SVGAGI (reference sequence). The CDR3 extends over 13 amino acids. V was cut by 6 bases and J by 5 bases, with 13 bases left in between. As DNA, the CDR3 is TGTGCCAGCAGAGAGAGGGTGGCGGAGACCCAGTACTTC. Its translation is CASRERVAETQYF.

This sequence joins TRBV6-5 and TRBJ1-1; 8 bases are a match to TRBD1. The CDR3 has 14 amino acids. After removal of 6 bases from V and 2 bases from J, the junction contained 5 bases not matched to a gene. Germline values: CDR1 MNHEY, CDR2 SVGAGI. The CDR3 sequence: CASRPDRGNTEAFF. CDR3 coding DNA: TGTGCCAGCAGACCCGACAGGGGAAACACTGAAGCTTTCTTT.